A single sample gave rise to the 31 T cell receptor beta chains below, sequenced in a study of T cell repertoires in cytomegalovirus infection. TCRdb processed the reads anew with MiXCR; each CDR3 protein has one entry. The sample includes roughly 120,000 distinct CDR3 sequences, over 25% of them seen just once. Which antigens these TCRs recognize remains unknown. Sequencing was performed on CD8+ T cells from cultured PBMCs, taken from culture after CMV antigen stimulation. The receptors were gathered from a human donor in good health (CMV status not recorded). Some clones in this sample may be carry-over from other donors' samples.

CDR3 DNA sequence: TGTGCCAGCAGTTACACAGTCGGGTACGAGCAGTACTTC. Translated: CASSYTVGYEQYF. The J gene is TRBJ2-7, the V gene TRBV6-2 or TRBV6-3; no clear D. This CDR3 contains 13 residues. V was clipped by 2 bases and J by 4 bases, with 9 bases between them. Germline assignment: CDR1 MNHEY and CDR2 SVGEGT.

This clonotype was seen many times. The J gene is TRBJ2-1, the V gene TRBV11-2; D uncertain. Trimming took off 5 bases at V and 9 bases at J, with 11 bases between the two ends. Looked up from germline, CDR1 is SGHAT and CDR2 is FQNNGV. There are 12 residues in the CDR3. The CDR3 DNA sequence: TGTGCCAGCAGCACCATAGTGGGTGAGCAGTTCTTC. Protein: CASSTIVGEQFF.

The chain combines TRBV7-9 with TRBJ2-3; a possible D gene is TRBD2 (6 bases). V dropped 5 bases and J dropped 2 bases, with 26 bases sitting between them. This CDR3 has 19 residues. Germline CDR1 and CDR2: SEHNR and FQNEAQ (reference sequence). In DNA, the CDR3 is TGTGCCAGCAGCCCCAGGCGGGGAGTTGGCGGGGCGACCACAGATACGCAGTATTTT. Its translation: CASSPRRGVGGATTDTQYF.

The genes are TRBV11-2 and TRBJ2-5, with 9 bases matching TRBD1. Trimming took 1 base from V and 5 from J; bases not matched to a gene: 8. CDR3 size: 16 residues. Germline CDR1 reads SGHAT; CDR2 reads FQNNGV. The CDR3 coding sequence is TGTGCCAGCAGCTTAGCGGGGGACAGGGAATTGGAGACCCAGTACTTC. It codes for CASSLAGDRELETQYF.

The J gene is TRBJ1-1, the V gene TRBV7-9, with no clear D. The length of the CDR3 is 15 residues. V gave up 4 bases and J gave up 1 base, with 13 bases separating them. The V gene's germline CDR1 is SEHNR and CDR2 FQNEAQ (reference sequence). CDR3 in DNA: TGTGCCAGCAGCTCATCTAAGTGGGGGAACACTGAAGCTTTCTTT. This codes for CASSSSKWGNTEAFF.

This clonotype was detected ten times or more. The chain links TRBV7-2 to TRBJ2-4, with 7 bases identical to TRBD1. CDR3 length: 16 amino acids. V shed 5 bases and J 0 bases; nucleotides not matched to a gene: 7. The germline gives CDR1 SGHTA, CDR2 FQGNSA. CDR3 sequence (DNA): TGTGCCAGCAGCCCGATGGGACAGTTAGCCAAAAACATTCAGTACTTC. This translates into CASSPMGQLAKNIQYF.

This clonotype was counted many times. The J gene is TRBJ2-1, the V gene TRBV4-1, with a tentative D call TRBD1 (5 bases). There are 15 residues in the CDR3. Trimming stripped 3 bases from V and 2 bases from J, with 11 bases between. Germline V gene data show CDR1 as MGHRA and CDR2 as YSYEKL. CDR3: CASSHSQGAYNEQFF. In nucleotides, the CDR3 is TGCGCCAGCAGCCACTCCCAGGGCGCCTACAATGAGCAGTTCTTC.

This clonotype appeared once. The rearrangement links TRBV6-2 or TRBV6-3 to TRBJ2-4, with a tentative D call TRBD2 (5 bases). V lost 6 bases and J 2 bases, leaving 14 bases between the germline ends. This CDR3 contains 15 residues. CDR1 and CDR2 (germline): MNHEY, SVGEGT. This chain's CDR3 is CASSPPRETKNIQYF. CDR3 bases: TGTGCCAGCAGCCCCCCGAGGGAAACCAAAAACATTCAGTACTTC.

J is TRBJ1-1 and V is TRBV19; no definite D call. Trimming took off 7 bases at V and 0 bases at J, with 9 bases between the two ends. CDR1 and CDR2 from the germline V gene are LNHDA and SQIVND (reference sequence). The CDR3 totals 13 residues. This CDR3 is CASTRKMNTEAFF. The CDR3 bases are TGTGCCAGTACGAGGAAGATGAACACTGAAGCTTTCTTT. Based on the CDR3 plus reference TRBV19 and TRBJ1-1, the full variable domain is DGGITQSPKYLFRKEGQNVTLSCEQNLNHDAMYWYRQDPGQGLRLIYYSQIVNDFQKGDIAEGYSVSREKKESFPLTVTSAQKNPTAFYLCASTRKMNTEAFFGQGTRLTVV.

This chain uses TRBV4-1 with TRBJ1-2; tentatively, D is TRBD1 (5 bases). There are 17 residues in the CDR3. CDR1 is MGHRA, CDR2 YSYEKL, per germline. V shed 2 bases and J shed 2 bases, with 18 bases lying between them. CDR3 sequence reads: CASSQTRDDEINYGYTF. CDR3 bases: TGCGCCAGCAGCCAAACCCGGGACGACGAAATCAACTATGGCTACACCTTC.

The rearrangement links TRBV7-8 to TRBJ2-1; TRBD2 is a possible D gene (5 bases). Germline CDR1 reads SGHVS; CDR2 reads FQNEAQ. The CDR3 is made up of 16 amino acids. V lost 0 bases and J 5 bases, leaving 14 bases between the germline ends. The CDR3 DNA reads TGTGCCAGCAGCTTAGCTGTGTGGGCTAGCAACAATGAGCAGTTCTTC. Its protein product is CASSLAVWASNNEQFF.

This chain connects TRBV7-2 to TRBJ2-5; weak D call: TRBD2 (6 bases). The ends were cut back, 5 bases at V and 3 bases at J, with 16 bases in the middle. Germline V CDR1 and CDR2: SGHTA, FQGNSA. CDR3 length: 15 residues. The CDR3 DNA sequence: TGTGCCAGCAGCCCGGGAGTTGTAGTGAAAGAGACCCAGTACTTC. Amino acids: CASSPGVVVKETQYF.

This clonotype has only a few counts. This CDR3 is CASSPAGQGTIYEQYF. In DNA, the CDR3 is TGTGCCAGCAGTCCCGCAGGACAGGGGACGATCTACGAGCAGTACTTC. V is TRBV12-3 or TRBV12-4 and J is TRBJ2-7; 9 bases map to TRBD1. There are 16 residues in the CDR3. The V segment lost 5 bases and the J segment 3 bases; nucleotides outside the gene matches: 11.

The table lists this clonotype with a few counts. The CDR3 sequence: CASSLTERQESLEQYF. CDR3 DNA sequence: TGTGCCAGCAGTTTGACAGAGAGGCAGGAGAGCCTCGAGCAGTACTTC. The V gene is TRBV6-5, the J gene TRBJ2-7, with a weak D call TRBD1 (5 bases). V lost 4 bases and J 6 bases, leaving 22 bases between the germline ends. CDR3 length equals 16 residues. The V gene's germline CDR1 is MNHEY and CDR2 SVGAGI.

The gene calls are TRBV6-1 and TRBJ2-7; D is possibly TRBD1 (5 bases). Looked up from germline, CDR1 is MNHNS and CDR2 is SASEGT. This CDR3 spans 13 amino acids. V lost 5 bases and J lost 2, with 10 bases in between. This chain's CDR3 is CASSKDMPYEQYF. CDR3 DNA: TGTGCCAGCAGTAAGGACATGCCCTACGAGCAGTACTTC.

The chain couples TRBV6-2 or TRBV6-3 to TRBJ2-2, with no clear D. V lost 5 bases to trimming and J lost 4 bases, with 14 bases between them. Germline-derived CDR1 and CDR2 are MNHEY and SVGEGT. The CDR3 length is 15 residues. For the CDR3, the DNA is TGTGCCAGCAGTGCCCGGATGGGCCCCACCGGGGAGCTGTTTTTT. This gives the protein CASSARMGPTGELFF.

This chain connects TRBV11-2 to TRBJ2-4; 8 positions agree with TRBD2. CDR1 is SGHAT, CDR2 FQNNGV, per germline. V dropped 3 bases and J dropped 0; count of bases not matched to a gene: 7. The CDR3 covers 17 residues. The CDR3 DNA reads TGTGCCAGCAGCTTGGCGGGGGGTCAACTAGCCAAAAACATTCAGTACTTC. This sequence encodes CASSLAGGQLAKNIQYF.

The rearrangement links TRBV7-6 to TRBJ2-7, with D perhaps matching TRBD2 (6 bases). This CDR3 has 15 amino acids. V lost 2 bases and J 0 bases, leaving 11 bases between the germline ends. From germline, CDR1 is SGHVS and CDR2 FNYEAQ. This CDR3 is CASSLTGGPSYEQYF. In DNA, the CDR3 is TGTGCCAGCAGCTTAACCGGGGGTCCCTCCTACGAGCAGTACTTC.

The CDR3 DNA follows: TGTGCCATCTCACCAGGAGGCAGATTTGAAGCTTTCTTT. It specifies CAISPGGRFEAFF. J is TRBJ1-1 and V is TRBV6-6; unclear D gene. V dropped 10 bases and J dropped 7 bases, with 19 bases sitting between them. Per the germline V gene, CDR1 is MNHNY and CDR2 is SVGAGI (reference sequence). The CDR3 has 13 residues.

V is TRBV20-1 and J is TRBJ2-1; 9 bases align to TRBD2. From germline, CDR1 is DFQATT and CDR2 SNEGSKA (reference sequence). The CDR3 has 16 amino acids. Trimming at V came to 6 bases and at J to 5 bases, leaving 14 bases not matched to a gene. The CDR3 nucleotides read TGCAGTGCCAAGCAGCGGGGGGAATTAAGGAACAATGAGCAGTTCTTC. Translating gives CSAKQRGELRNNEQFF.

A few counts support this clonotype. DNA for the CDR3: TGTGCCAGCAGCTTGATCCCGGGGGGTGGCACCGGGGAGCTGTTTTTT. Amino acid sequence: CASSLIPGGGTGELFF. This chain joins TRBV7-6 and TRBJ2-2, with 7 bases lining up with TRBD2. CDR3 size: 16 residues. Losses at the gene ends were 3 bases for V and 4 bases for J; bases not matched to a gene: 8. The germline V gene has CDR1 SGHVS and CDR2 FNYEAQ.

In this sample, this clonotype turned up many times. V and J are TRBV7-8 and TRBJ2-7; no firm D call. The length of the CDR3 is 13 residues. Germline V lookup: CDR1 SGHVS, CDR2 FQNEAQ. The V end was cut by 5 bases, the J end by 3 bases, with 11 bases between. DNA of the CDR3: TGTGCCAGCAGCCCTACAAGGTTCTACGAGCAGTACTTC. This sequence encodes CASSPTRFYEQYF. The full variable domain, its missing parts supplied by reference TRBV7-8 and TRBJ2-7, is GAGVSQSPRYKVAKRGQDVALRCDPISGHVSLFWYQQALGQGPEFLTYFQNEAQLDKSGLPSDRFFAERPEGSVSTLKIQRTQQEDSAVYLCASSPTRFYEQYFGPGTRLTVT.

The chain uses TRBV19 and TRBJ2-7; a weak D match, TRBD2 (6 bases). Trimming cost V 5 bases and J 2 bases, with 19 bases left between them. The germline V gene has CDR1 LNHDA and CDR2 SQIVND (reference sequence). The CDR3 is 16 residues long. DNA for the CDR3: TGTGCCAGTAGTCTCCGGGGGACCGAGAAGACCTACGAGCAGTACTTC. Encoded protein: CASSLRGTEKTYEQYF. Drawing the rest from reference TRBV19 and TRBJ2-7, the complete variable domain is DGGITQSPKYLFRKEGQNVTLSCEQNLNHDAMYWYRQDPGQGLRLIYYSQIVNDFQKGDIAEGYSVSREKKESFPLTVTSAQKNPTAFYLCASSLRGTEKTYEQYFGPGTRLTVT.

The chain is built from TRBV24-1 and TRBJ2-1; 8 nucleotides line up with TRBD1. The CDR3 totals 15 residues. The ends lost 3 bases at V and 8 bases at J; junction bases unmatched: 8. CDR1 and CDR2 from the germline V gene are KGHDR and SFDVKD. CDR3 loop: CATSDPDRVWDEQFF. In nucleotides, the CDR3 is TGTGCCACCAGTGATCCGGACAGGGTGTGGGATGAGCAGTTCTTC.

The sample holds a few counts of this clonotype. The J gene is TRBJ2-7, the V gene TRBV28; the D is unclear. Germline V gene sequence: CDR1 MDHEN, CDR2 SYDVKM. This CDR3 has 14 amino acids. Between the trimmed V and J ends, which lost 5 bases and 5 bases, there was a span of 16 bases. CDR3 nucleotides: TGTGCCAGCAGTCCCCAGGATCCGGCCAACGAGCAGTACTTC. This encodes CASSPQDPANEQYF.

V gene TRBV11-2 combines with J gene TRBJ1-1; D might be TRBD1 (6 bases). This CDR3 comprises 16 residues. Trimming took 6 bases from V and 7 from J, leaving 24 bases between them. Germline lookup yields CDR1 SGHAT and CDR2 FQNNGV. The CDR3 bases are TGTGCCAGCAGACATCCTAGGGGGGGGGGACAAGATGAAGCTTTCTTT. As protein: CASRHPRGGGQDEAFF.

The chain combines TRBV6-6 with TRBJ1-5; D is perhaps TRBD1 (6 bases). This CDR3 is 14 amino acids long. Deletions cut 2 bases from V and 4 bases from J, with 9 bases between. Germline CDR1 reads MNHNY; CDR2 reads SVGAGI (reference sequence). The CDR3 DNA reads TGTGCCAGCAGTTACGTCAGGGGAAATCAGCCCCAGCATTTT. Translation: CASSYVRGNQPQHF.

This clonotype was seen at least ten times. DNA for the CDR3: TGTGCCATCAGTGAGCCGACAGGGTCCTCCGGGGAGCTGTTTTTT. It yields the protein CAISEPTGSSGELFF. The chain combines TRBV10-3 with TRBJ2-2; 7 bases are a match to TRBD1. This CDR3 comprises 15 residues. V lost 2 bases and J lost 6; bases outside the gene matches: 6. Germline V gives CDR1 ENHRY, CDR2 SYGVKD.

This rearrangement joins TRBV5-6 to TRBJ1-5; possible D gene TRBD1, 6 bases. Trimming cost V 4 bases and J 5 bases, with 16 bases left between them. CDR1 SGHDT and CDR2 YYEEEE come from the germline V gene. This CDR3 contains 15 residues. CDR3 DNA: TGTGCCAGCAGCGAACTAGGTGGGGGCGATCAGCCCCAGCATTTT. Amino acids: CASSELGGGDQPQHF.

This clonotype was counted ten times or more. This CDR3 is CASSLSSSGGIYNEQFF. The CDR3 DNA sequence: TGTGCCAGCAGCTTATCTTCTAGCGGGGGCATCTACAATGAGCAGTTCTTC. The chain employs TRBV11-3 and TRBJ2-1; 10 nucleotides match TRBD2. V dropped 2 bases and J dropped 3; count of bases not matched to a gene: 7. Germline V gene lookup returns CDR1 SGHNT and CDR2 YENEEA. The CDR3 is 17 amino acids.

The chain couples TRBV6-5 to TRBJ1-4; a possible D gene is TRBD1 (5 bases). Trimming cost V 6 bases and J 8 bases, with 16 bases left between them. Germline loops: CDR1 MNHEY, CDR2 SVGAGI. The CDR3 has 14 amino acids. CDR3 in DNA: TGTGCCAGCAGGTTGGGGGTGGAGGAGGAAAAACTGTTTTTT. This gives the protein CASRLGVEEEKLFF.